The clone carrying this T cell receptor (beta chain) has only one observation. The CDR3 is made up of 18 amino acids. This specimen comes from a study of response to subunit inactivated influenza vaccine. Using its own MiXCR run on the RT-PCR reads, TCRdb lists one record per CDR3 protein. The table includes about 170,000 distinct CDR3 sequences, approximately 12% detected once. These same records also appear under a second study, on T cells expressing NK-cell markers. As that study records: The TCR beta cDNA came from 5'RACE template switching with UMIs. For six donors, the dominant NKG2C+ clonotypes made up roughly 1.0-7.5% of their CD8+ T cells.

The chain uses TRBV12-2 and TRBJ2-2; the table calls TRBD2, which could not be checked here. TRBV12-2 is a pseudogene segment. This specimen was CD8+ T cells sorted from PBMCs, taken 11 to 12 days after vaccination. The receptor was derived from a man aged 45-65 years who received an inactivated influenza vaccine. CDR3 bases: TGTGCAAGTCGCACCACCCCAGGGAGTACAGGGAGAACCGGGGAGCTGTTTTTT. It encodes CASRTTPGSTGRTGELFF.